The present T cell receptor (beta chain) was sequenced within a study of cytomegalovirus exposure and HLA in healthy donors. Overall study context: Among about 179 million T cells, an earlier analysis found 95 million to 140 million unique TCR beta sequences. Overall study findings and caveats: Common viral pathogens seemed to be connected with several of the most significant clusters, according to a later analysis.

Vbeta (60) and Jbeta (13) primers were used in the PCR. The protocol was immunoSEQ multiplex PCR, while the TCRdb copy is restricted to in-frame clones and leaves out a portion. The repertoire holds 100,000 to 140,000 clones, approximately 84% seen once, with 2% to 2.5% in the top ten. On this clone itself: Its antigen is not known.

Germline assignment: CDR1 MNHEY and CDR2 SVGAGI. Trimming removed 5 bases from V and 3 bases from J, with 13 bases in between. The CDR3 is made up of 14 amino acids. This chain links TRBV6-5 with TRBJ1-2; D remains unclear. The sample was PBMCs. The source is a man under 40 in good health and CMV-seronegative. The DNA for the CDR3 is TGTGCCAGCAGTAACCCCCCGGGAGACTATGGCTACACCTTC. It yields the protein CASSNPPGDYGYTF.